This T cell receptor (delta chain) was captured by sequencing in a study of Vδ1+ human thymocytes. General study points: Thymic delta-chain repertoires held roughly 20% Vdelta2 sequences and few Vdelta3, despite high sort purity. Thymic TRG and TRD repertoires appeared highly polyclonal, with Gaussian CDR3 length distributions. Donors shared many TRG clonotypes but few TRD clonotypes.

Extracted RNA was reverse transcribed into cDNA. CDR3 amplicons came from multiplex PCR with pooled V-gene forward and constant-region reverse primers. TCRdb fed the multiplex PCR reads to CATT. The repertoire holds about 25,000 delta-chain clones, with under 8.5% as singletons. Alphabeta T cells were depleted, then CD3+ Vdelta1+ Vdelta2- thymocytes were FACS-sorted. About this clone: Its antigen remains unidentified.

Germline assignment: CDR1 TSWWSYY and CDR2 QGS. The V gene lost 4 bases and the J gene lost 1 base, with 31 bases spanning the gap. There are 21 residues in the CDR3. The sequencing sample was made of Vdelta1+ gamma-delta thymocytes from the thymus. Subset of the sample: FACS-sorted CD3+ TCRalphabeta- TCRVdelta1+ TCRVdelta2- thymocytes. This rearrangement joins TRDV1 to TRDJ1; D may correspond to TRDD2 or TRDD3 (5 bases each). The clonotype was recovered from a girl under three years old who had congenital heart surgery. CDR3 in amino acids: CALGAPFPSSIRGLATDKLIF. CDR3 DNA: TGTGCTCTTGGGGCCCCCTTTCCTTCGTCGATTCGGGGGTTAGCCACCGATAAACTCATCTTT.